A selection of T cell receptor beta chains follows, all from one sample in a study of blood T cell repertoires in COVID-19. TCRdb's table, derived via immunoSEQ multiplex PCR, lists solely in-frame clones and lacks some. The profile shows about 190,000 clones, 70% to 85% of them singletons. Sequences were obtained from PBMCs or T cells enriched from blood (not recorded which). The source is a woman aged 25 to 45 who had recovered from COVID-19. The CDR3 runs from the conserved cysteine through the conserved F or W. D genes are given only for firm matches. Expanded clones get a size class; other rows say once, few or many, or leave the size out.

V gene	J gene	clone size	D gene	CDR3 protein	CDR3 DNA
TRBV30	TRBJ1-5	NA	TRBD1	CAWSPGQGNQPQHF	TGTGCCTGGAGTCCCGGACAGGGGAATCAGCCCCAGCATTTT
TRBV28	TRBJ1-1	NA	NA	CASSFSRFDTEAFF	TGTGCCAGCAGTTTCTCCAGGTTTGACACTGAAGCTTTCTTT
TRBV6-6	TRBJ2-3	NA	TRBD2	CASSYSRAGADTQYF	TGTGCCAGCAGTTACTCTAGGGCGGGAGCAGATACGCAGTATTTT
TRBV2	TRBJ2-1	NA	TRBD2	CASSEAQTSSFYNEQFF	TGTGCCAGCAGTGAAGCCCAGACTAGCAGCTTTTACAATGAGCAGTTCTTC
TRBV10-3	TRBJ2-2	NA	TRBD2	CAISETPGLAGGGNFGELFF	TGTGCCATCAGTGAGACACCGGGACTAGCGGGAGGAGGTAATTTCGGGGAGCTGTTTTTT
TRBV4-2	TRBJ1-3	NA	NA	CASSQPGKSSGNTIYF	TGTGCCAGCAGCCAACCAGGCAAATCCTCTGGAAACACCATATATTTT
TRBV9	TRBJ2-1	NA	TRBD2	CASSVGGRAIEQFF	TGTGCCAGCAGCGTAGGCGGGAGGGCCATTGAGCAGTTCTTC
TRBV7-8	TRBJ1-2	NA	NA	CASIPGLTTGDYGYTF	TGTGCCAGCATCCCTGGTCTTACGACAGGAGACTATGGCTACACCTTC
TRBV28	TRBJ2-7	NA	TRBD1	CASSPEGAGGGEQYF	TGTGCCAGCAGTCCCGAGGGGGCAGGGGGCGGCGAGCAGTACTTC
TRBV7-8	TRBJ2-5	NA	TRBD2	CASSAGGSEETQYF	TGTGCCAGCAGCGCGGGGGGGTCGGAAGAGACCCAGTACTTC
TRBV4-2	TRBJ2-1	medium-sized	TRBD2	CASSQGGGASNEQFF	TGTGCCAGCAGCCAAGGCGGGGGGGCGTCCAATGAGCAGTTCTTC
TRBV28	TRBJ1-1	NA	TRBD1	CASILLQGARAEAFF	TGTGCCAGCATCCTATTACAGGGGGCGCGAGCTGAAGCTTTCTTT
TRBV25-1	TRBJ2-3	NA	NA	CASSDPGRPDTQYF	TGTGCCAGCAGTGACCCCGGGAGACCAGATACGCAGTATTTT
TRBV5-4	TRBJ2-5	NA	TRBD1	CASTGQGLETQYF	TGTGCCAGCACCGGACAGGGGCTAGAGACCCAGTACTTC
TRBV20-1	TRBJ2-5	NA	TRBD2	CSASVPSGGEETQYF	TGCAGTGCTAGTGTCCCTAGCGGGGGGGAAGAGACCCAGTACTTC
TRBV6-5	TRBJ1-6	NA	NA	CASSYGGANNSPLHF	TGTGCCAGCAGTTATGGGGGGGCTAATAATTCACCCCTCCACTTT
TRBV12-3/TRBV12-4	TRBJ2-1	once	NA	CASSPGPVGGQFF	TGTGCCAGCAGTCCCGGGCCCGTTGGAGGGCAGTTCTTC